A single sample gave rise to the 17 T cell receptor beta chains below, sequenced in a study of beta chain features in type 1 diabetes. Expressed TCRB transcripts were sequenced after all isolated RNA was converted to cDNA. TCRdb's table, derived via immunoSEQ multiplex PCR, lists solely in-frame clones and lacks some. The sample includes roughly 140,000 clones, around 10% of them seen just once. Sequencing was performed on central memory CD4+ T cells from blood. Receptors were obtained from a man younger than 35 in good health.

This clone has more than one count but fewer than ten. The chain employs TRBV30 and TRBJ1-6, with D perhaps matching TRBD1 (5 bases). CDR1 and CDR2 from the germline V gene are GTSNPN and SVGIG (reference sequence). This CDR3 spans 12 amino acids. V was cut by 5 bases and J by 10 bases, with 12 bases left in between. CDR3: CAWFRQGSPLHF. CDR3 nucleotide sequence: TGTGCCTGGTTTCGTCAGGGCTCACCCCTCCACTTT. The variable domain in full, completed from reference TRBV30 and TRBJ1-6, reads SQTIHQWPATLVQPVGSPLSLECTVEGTSNPNLYWYRQAAGRGLQLLFYSVGIGQISSEVPQNLSASRPQDRQFILSSKKLLLSDSGFYLCAWFRQGSPLHFGNGTRLTVT.

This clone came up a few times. The CDR3 nucleotides read TGCGCCACCTACCCCGGGACTAGCGCCTACGAGCAGTACTTC. This gives the protein CATYPGTSAYEQYF. The J gene is TRBJ2-7, the V gene TRBV5-1, with 10 bases lining up with TRBD2. This CDR3 has 14 residues. Germline V lookup: CDR1 SGHRS, CDR2 YFSETQ. The V segment lost 9 bases and the J segment 2 bases; nucleotides outside the gene matches: 8.

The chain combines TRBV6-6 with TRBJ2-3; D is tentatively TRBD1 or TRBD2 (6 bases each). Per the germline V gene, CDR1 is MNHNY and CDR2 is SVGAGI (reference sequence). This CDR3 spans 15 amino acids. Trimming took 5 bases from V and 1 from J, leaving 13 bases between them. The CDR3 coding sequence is TGTGCCAGCAGTCCCCCGGGGGCCGGCACAGATACGCAGTATTTT. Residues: CASSPPGAGTDTQYF.

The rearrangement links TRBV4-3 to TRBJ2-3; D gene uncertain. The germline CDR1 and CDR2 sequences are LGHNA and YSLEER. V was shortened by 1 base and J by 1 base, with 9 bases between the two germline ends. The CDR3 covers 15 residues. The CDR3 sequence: CASSQGGYGTDTQYF. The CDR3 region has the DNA TGCGCCAGCAGCCAAGGAGGATATGGCACAGATACGCAGTATTTT.

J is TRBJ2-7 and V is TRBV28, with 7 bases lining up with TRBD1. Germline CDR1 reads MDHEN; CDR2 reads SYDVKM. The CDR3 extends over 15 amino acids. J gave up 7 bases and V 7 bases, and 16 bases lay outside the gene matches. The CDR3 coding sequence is TGTGCCAGCATTAAGGGGGCAGGCAGAAGGGAGGAGCAGTACTTC. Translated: CASIKGAGRREEQYF.

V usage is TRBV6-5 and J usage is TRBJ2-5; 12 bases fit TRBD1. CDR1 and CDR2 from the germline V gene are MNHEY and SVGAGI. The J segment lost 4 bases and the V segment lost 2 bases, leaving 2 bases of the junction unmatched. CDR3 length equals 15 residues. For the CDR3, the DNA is TGTGCCAGCAGTTACCGGGACAGGGGGCTAGAGACCCAGTACTTC. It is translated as CASSYRDRGLETQYF.

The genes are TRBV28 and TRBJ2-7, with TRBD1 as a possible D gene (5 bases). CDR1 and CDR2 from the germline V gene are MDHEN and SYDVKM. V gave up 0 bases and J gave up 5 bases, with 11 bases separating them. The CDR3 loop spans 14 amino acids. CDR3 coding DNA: TGTGCCAGCAGTTTATGGGCAGGGAAAAACGAGCAGTACTTC. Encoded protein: CASSLWAGKNEQYF.

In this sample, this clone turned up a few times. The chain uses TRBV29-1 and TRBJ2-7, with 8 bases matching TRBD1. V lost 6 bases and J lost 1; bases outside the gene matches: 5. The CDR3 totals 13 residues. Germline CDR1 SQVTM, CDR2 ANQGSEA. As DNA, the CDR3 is TGCAGCGTGGGAGGACAGGGATCCTACGAGCAGTACTTC. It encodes CSVGGQGSYEQYF.

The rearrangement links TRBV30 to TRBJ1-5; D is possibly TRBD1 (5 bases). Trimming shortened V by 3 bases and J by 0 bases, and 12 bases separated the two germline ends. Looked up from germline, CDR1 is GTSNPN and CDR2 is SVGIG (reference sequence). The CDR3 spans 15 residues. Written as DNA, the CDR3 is TGTGCCTGGAGACCTACAACAGGTAGCAATCAGCCCCAGCATTTT. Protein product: CAWRPTTGSNQPQHF. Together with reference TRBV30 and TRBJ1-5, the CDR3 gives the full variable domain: SQTIHQWPATLVQPVGSPLSLECTVEGTSNPNLYWYRQAAGRGLQLLFYSVGIGQISSEVPQNLSASRPQDRQFILSSKKLLLSDSGFYLCAWRPTTGSNQPQHFGDGTRLSIL.

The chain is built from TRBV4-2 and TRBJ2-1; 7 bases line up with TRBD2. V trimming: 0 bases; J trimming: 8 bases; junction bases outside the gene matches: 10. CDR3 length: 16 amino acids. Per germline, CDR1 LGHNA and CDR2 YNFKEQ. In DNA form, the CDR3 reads TGTGCCAGCAGCCAAGATACGAGACTAGCTAACCATGAGCAGTTCTTC. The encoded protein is CASSQDTRLANHEQFF.

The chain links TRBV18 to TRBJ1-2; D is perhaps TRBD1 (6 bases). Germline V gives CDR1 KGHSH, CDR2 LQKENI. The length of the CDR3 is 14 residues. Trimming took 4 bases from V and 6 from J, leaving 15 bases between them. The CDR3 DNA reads TGTGCCAGCTCACGAGGACAGAAATTCCATGGCTACACCTTC. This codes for CASSRGQKFHGYTF.

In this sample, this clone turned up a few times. The DNA of the CDR3 is TGTGCCAGCAGTTGGGCCGGGACAGGAGGCCCGGCGCAGTATTTT. Translation: CASSWAGTGGPAQYF. The chain uses TRBV28 and TRBJ2-3; 8 bases fit TRBD1. Per the germline V gene, CDR1 is MDHEN and CDR2 is SYDVKM. The CDR3 spans 15 residues. The trim removed 4 bases at V and 10 bases at J, leaving 13 bases unmatched.

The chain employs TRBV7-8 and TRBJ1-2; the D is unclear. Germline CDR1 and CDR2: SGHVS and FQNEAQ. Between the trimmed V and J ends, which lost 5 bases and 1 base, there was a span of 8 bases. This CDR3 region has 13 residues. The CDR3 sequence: CASSPRGNYGYTF. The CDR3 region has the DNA TGTGCCAGCAGCCCTCGGGGTAACTATGGCTACACCTTC.

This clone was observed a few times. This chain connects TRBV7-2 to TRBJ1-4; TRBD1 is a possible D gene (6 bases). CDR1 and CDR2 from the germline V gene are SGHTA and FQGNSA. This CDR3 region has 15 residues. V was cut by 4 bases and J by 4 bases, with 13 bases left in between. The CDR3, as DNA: TGTGCCAGCAGCTCCTCACAGGGTCTTAATGAAAAACTGTTTTTT. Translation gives CASSSSQGLNEKLFF.

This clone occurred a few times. CDR3 protein: CASSLGLQLDTQYF. In DNA form, the CDR3 reads TGTGCCAGCAGCTTAGGGTTGCAGCTGGATACGCAGTATTTT. The rearrangement links TRBV7-9 to TRBJ2-3; D remains ambiguous. V gave up 1 base and J gave up 6 bases, with 11 bases separating them. Germline V gene sequence: CDR1 SEHNR, CDR2 FQNEAQ (reference sequence). The CDR3 is 14 residues long.

The CDR3 here is CASKEGNQPQHF. In nucleotides, the CDR3 is TGTGCCAGCAAGGAGGGGAATCAGCCCCAGCATTTT. The chain carries TRBV28 and TRBJ1-5; D perhaps matches TRBD1 (5 bases). V dropped 7 bases and J dropped 4 bases, with 8 bases sitting between them. Germline CDR1 and CDR2: MDHEN and SYDVKM. The CDR3 is 12 amino acids.

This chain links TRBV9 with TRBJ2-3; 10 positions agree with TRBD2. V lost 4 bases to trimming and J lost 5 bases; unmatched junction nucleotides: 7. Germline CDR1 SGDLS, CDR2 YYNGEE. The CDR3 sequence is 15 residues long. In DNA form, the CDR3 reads TGTGCCAGCAGCCCTAGTGGACTAGCGGTAGATACGCAGTATTTT. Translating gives CASSPSGLAVDTQYF.